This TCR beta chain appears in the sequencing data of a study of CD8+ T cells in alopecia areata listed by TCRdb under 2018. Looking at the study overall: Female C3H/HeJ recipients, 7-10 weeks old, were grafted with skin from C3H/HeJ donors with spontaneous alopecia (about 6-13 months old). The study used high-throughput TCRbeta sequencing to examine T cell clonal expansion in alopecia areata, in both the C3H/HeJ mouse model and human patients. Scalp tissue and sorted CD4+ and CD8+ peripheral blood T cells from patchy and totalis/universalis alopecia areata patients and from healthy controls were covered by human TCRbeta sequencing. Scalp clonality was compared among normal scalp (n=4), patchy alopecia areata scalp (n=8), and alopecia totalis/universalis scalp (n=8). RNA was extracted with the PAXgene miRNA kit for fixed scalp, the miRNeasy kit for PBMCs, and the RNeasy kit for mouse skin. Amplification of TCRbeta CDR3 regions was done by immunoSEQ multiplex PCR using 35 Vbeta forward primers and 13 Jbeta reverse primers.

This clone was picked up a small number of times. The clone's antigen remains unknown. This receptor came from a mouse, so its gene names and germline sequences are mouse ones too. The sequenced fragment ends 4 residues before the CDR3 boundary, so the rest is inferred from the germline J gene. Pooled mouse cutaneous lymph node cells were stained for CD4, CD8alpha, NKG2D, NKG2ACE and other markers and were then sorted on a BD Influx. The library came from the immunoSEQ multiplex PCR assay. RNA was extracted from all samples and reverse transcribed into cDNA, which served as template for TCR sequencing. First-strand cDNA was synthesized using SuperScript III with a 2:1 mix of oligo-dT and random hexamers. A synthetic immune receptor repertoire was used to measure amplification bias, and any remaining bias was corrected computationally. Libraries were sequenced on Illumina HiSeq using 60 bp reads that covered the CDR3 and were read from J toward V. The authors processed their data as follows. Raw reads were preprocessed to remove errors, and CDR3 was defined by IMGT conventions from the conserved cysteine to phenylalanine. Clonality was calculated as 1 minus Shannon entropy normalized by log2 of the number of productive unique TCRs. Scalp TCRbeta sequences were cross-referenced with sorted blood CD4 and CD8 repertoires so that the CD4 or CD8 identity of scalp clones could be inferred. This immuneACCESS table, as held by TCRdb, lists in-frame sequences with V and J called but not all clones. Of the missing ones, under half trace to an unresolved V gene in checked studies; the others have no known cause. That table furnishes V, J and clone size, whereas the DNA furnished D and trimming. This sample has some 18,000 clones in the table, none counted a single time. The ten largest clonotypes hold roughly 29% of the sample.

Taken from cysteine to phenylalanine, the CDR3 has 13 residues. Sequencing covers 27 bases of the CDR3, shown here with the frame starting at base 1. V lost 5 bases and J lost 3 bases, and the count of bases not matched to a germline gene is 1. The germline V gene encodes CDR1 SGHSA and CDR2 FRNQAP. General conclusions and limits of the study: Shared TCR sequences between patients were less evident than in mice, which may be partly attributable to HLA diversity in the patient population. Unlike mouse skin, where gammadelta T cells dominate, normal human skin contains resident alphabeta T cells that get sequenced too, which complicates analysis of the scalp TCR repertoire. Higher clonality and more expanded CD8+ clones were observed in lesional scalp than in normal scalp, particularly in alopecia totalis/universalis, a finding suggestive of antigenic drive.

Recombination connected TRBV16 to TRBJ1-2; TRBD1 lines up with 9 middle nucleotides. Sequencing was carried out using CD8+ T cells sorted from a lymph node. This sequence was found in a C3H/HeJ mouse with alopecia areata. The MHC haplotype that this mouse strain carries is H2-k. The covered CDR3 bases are TGTGCAAGCAGCCGGGACAGGGACTCC. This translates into CASSRDRDS. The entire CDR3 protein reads CASSRDRDSDYTF.